This T cell receptor (beta chain) was recorded in a study of OX40 agonist ivuxolimab in advanced cancers. On this clone itself: Its antigen remains unknown.

Some clones are missing from TCRdb's copy, which holds only in-frame ones; the method was immunoSEQ multiplex PCR. The sample has some 60,000 clones; 70% to 90% are singletons. Germline V lookup: CDR1 SGHVS, CDR2 FNYEAQ. V was clipped by 1 base and J by 5 bases; unmatched bases: 1. The CDR3 is 15 residues long. Study-level points and caveats: The mean number of expanded clones was higher in CD8+ T cells than in CD4+.

Sample: CD4+ or CD8+ T cells sorted from blood, taken in a trial of the OX40 agonist ivuxolimab. This clonotype originated in an adult with an advanced solid tumor such as melanoma, head and neck, liver or kidney cancer. V is TRBV7-6 and J is TRBJ2-2, with 10 bases lining up with TRBD1. In nucleotides, the CDR3 is TGTGCCAGCAGCTTAGGACAGGGGGCAACCGGGGAGCTGTTTTTT. It encodes CASSLGQGATGELFF.